This T cell receptor beta chain originates from a study of blood T cell repertoires in COVID-19. Study background: In each case, the material was cDNA or gDNA derived from T cells, B-cell-depleted T cells, or PBMCs.

In its sample, this clone was seen a few times. During active infection, Seattle patients enrolled and were then monitored through disease. Data came from immunoSEQ multiplex PCR; TCRdb stores just in-frame clones and leaves some out. The sample contains about 360,000 clones, 86% of which appear only once. Germline V gene lookup returns CDR1 LNHDA and CDR2 SQIVND (reference sequence). The junction had 5 bases not matched to a gene; V was cut back by 4 bases and J by 0 bases. This CDR3 is 17 amino acids long. The source of this sequence is an older woman with COVID-19, enrolled during active disease. Sequences were obtained from peripheral blood. The chain is built from TRBV19 and TRBJ2-1; 11 bases map to TRBD2. The CDR3 is CASSTSGGPNSYNEQFF. The CDR3 DNA sequence: TGTGCCAGTAGTACTAGCGGGGGGCCTAACTCCTACAATGAGCAGTTCTTC.